This entry concerns a single T cell receptor (beta chain). Antigen unknown. Per germline, CDR1 SEHNR and CDR2 FQNEAQ (reference sequence). The length of the CDR3 is 18 residues. Trimming cost V 5 bases and J 4 bases; bases outside gene matches: 12. These data originate in a study of T-cell memory formation after mild COVID-19. Whole-study results and caveats: Clones contracting day 15 to 85 were balanced CD4/CD8; later expanders leaned CD4+. Some clones that responded were present in memory (sampled pre-infection), which suggests cross-reactive memory joined. For contracting clones, CD4+ ones sat mainly in CM and EM, CD8+ in EMRA.

TCRdb passed the 5' RACE reads through MiXCR, listing each CDR3 protein once. The sample shows 150,000 or so distinct CDR3 sequences, approximately 14% of them seen only once. The sequence was obtained from an adult woman who had mild COVID-19 (a few samples of this study predate the infection). Cell type and time point are not known. The chain carries TRBV7-9 and TRBJ2-1, with 12 bases identical to TRBD2. The sequenced material came from PBMCs or a T cell subset sorted from them (not recorded which). As DNA, the CDR3 is TGTGCCAGCAGCCGAGACTCCGGGACTAGCGGGCGATACAATGAGCAGTTCTTC. Translated: CASSRDSGTSGRYNEQFF. The full variable domain, its missing parts supplied by reference TRBV7-9 and TRBJ2-1, is DTGVSQNPRHKITKRGQNVTFRCDPISEHNRLYWYRQTLGQGPEFLTYFQNEAQLEKSRLLSDRFSAERPKGSFSTLEIQRTEQGDSAMYLCASSRDSGTSGRYNEQFFGPGTRLTVL.